This entry features one TCR beta chain sequence. No antigen is known for it. Per-base qualities were not stored, and no clone one base away is much larger. Systemically healthy Caucasian individuals from Russia, approximately 39 in total and aged about 6 to 100 years, were included as donors. Around 10 milliliters of peripheral blood were collected from each donor into EDTA-treated Vacutainer tubes. PBMCs were isolated by Ficoll-Paque density-gradient centrifugation, with at least 7 million obtained per sample. Trizol reagent was used to extract total RNA from the PBMCs, yielding at least 6 micrograms per sample. For every donor, flow cytometry on a PBMC aliquot measured the percentage of naive CD45RAhigh/CD27high T cells. This entry is derived from a study of blood T cells in healthy people across ages (dated by TCRdb to the mid-2010s). About the full investigation: In model experiments, roughly one uniquely barcoded TCR beta cDNA molecule per two T cells was captured by template switching. To avoid experimental bias, donors of different ages were distributed randomly across sequencing lanes. Two additional independent replicas of 1 million unique cDNA reads from the same blood draw were analyzed for two donors (one aged 18 to 30 and one aged 80 or older). Donors were grouped into four age groups: young (average roughly 15 years), middle-aged (39), aged (around 60) and long-lived (approximately 82). Age-related changes in TCR beta repertoire diversity were measured in the study by deep sequencing normalized with unique cDNA molecular identifiers.

Study-level results and caveats: Total diversity estimates from one million sequenced T cells were considered lower bounds and underestimates. Donor CMV infection status was unknown, potentially confounding age-related changes in expanded clonotypes. As age increased, observed TCR beta diversity per million T cells dropped in a roughly linear way, and a significant reduction was already evident by age roughly 36. A strong correlation was found between observed TCR beta diversity and the percentage of naive T cells measured by flow cytometry. Compared with the aged group, the long-lived group had more naive CD4+ T cells, fewer expanded clones and increased TCR diversity, a pattern suggesting age selection. Because profiling used bulk unsorted PBMCs, naive and antigen-experienced compartments could not be compared conclusively.

Library prep was done by 5' RACE. The sequencer was an Illumina HiSeq 2500. The second PCR ran for roughly 7 to 11 cycles and used a J-beta primer mix along with a sample-barcoded 5' primer. A template-switch 5' adaptor carrying 12 random nucleotides introduced a unique molecular identifier onto each TCR beta cDNA molecule. Each sample yielded at least 3 million CDR3-containing paired-end reads. The Mint cDNA synthesis kit, primed by a TRBC-specific oligonucleotide, was used to synthesize first-strand cDNA from all RNA. After uracil-DNA glycosylase treatment, a first 18-cycle PCR used universal primers M1SS and BC2_uni_R on all cDNA. Per the original workflow: For normalization, 1 million high-quality reads were randomly selected from each sample, with every read carrying a distinct molecular identifier. Reads with shared molecular identifiers were discarded instead of being binned into consensus sequences. MiTCR, set to a Q25 quality threshold and the strictest error-elimination algorithm, was used for CDR3 identification, clonotype clustering and error correction. A nonparametric unseen species model using Euler transformation provided a lower-bound estimate of total TCR beta diversity. The public reads were reanalyzed by TCRdb: fastp trimming at Q25, MiXCR alignment, in-frame beta chains only. Each record represents a unique CDR3 protein, reported with the most common genes and DNA among its rows. The V and J calls were determined by TCRdb, not by the authors. The sample contains about 1.8 million distinct CDR3 sequences, around 48% of them found a single time. Roughly 2% of the sample is held by the ten biggest clonotypes.

The TCR sequence derives from a middle-aged woman in good health. Sample: blood.

The DNA sequence is given as TGTGCCAGCAGTGAATCCGGGACAGTAGGGGTCGGGGAGCTGTTTTTT. Its protein product is CASSESGTVGVGELFF. In this chain, TRBV25-1 is recombined with TRBJ2-2, and TRBD1 aligns with 7 junction nucleotides. From a lookup of the germline V gene, CDR1 and CDR2 are MGHDK and SYGVNS. Its CDR3 holds 16 amino acids, cysteine through phenylalanine. Of all the DNA, just the CDR3 is kept, 48 bases in frame from base 1. Trimmed from V: 1 base; trimmed from J: 7 bases; junction bases lacking a gene match: 9.